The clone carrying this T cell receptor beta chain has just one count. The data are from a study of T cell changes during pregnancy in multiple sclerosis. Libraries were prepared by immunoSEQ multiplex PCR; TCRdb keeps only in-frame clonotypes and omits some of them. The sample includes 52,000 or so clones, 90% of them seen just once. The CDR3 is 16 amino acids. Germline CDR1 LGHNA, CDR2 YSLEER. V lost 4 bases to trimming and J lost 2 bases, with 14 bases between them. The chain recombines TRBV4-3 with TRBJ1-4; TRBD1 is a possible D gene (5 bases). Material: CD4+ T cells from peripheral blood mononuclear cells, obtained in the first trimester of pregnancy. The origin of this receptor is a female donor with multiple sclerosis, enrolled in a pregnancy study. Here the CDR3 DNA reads TGCGCCAGCAGCCTGGGCCGGGGGACCACTAATGAAAAACTGTTTTTT. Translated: CASSLGRGTTNEKLFF.